A single sample is the source of the 31 T cell receptor beta chains below, sequenced in a study of CXCR3-negative and CXCR3-positive naive CD8 T cells. Via 5' RACE with UMI labels, TRB cDNA libraries were prepared. TCRdb reprocessed the 5' RACE reads, keeping one entry per CDR3 protein, no DNA. Its clone listing holds roughly 100,000 distinct CDR3 sequences. Sequencing input: naive CXCR3- CD8+ T cells from blood. The subset here: CD45RO-CCR7+CD27+CD95- naive CD8+ T cells lacking CXCR3 (TNR3-). Receptors originate from a human donor in good health. Some clones in this sample may be carry-over from other donors' samples.

This chain connects TRBV6-5 to TRBJ2-7; TCRdb's D gene call, TRBD2, goes unchecked for lack of DNA. Germline V gene sequence: CDR1 MNHEY, CDR2 SVGAGI. The CDR3 has 16 amino acids. The CDR3 here is CASSYAVGAGPYEQYF.

The rearrangement links TRBV29-1 to TRBJ2-5; TCRdb reports TRBD1, a call that lacks DNA to check it against. Germline lookup yields CDR1 SQVTM and CDR2 ANQGSEA. The CDR3 has 14 residues. The CDR3 sequence is CSVEGDRVTETQYF.

This sequence joins TRBV27 and TRBJ1-1. CDR1 and CDR2 (germline): MNHEY, SMNVEV (reference sequence). The CDR3 loop spans 13 amino acids. CDR3 residues: CASSYLPGTEAFF.

V and J are TRBV6-1 and TRBJ1-6. Germline CDR1 MNHNS, CDR2 SASEGT. The CDR3 is made up of 15 amino acids. The CDR3 here is CASSGSTGEISPLHF.

The chain combines TRBV28 with TRBJ1-5; TCRdb calls TRBD1, which cannot be checked without DNA. Germline V gene lookup returns CDR1 MDHEN and CDR2 SYDVKM. The CDR3 spans 14 residues. This CDR3 reads CASSMGQPNQPQHF.

V gene TRBV3-1 combines with J gene TRBJ1-1; TCRdb's D call of TRBD1 is untestable without DNA. Germline loops: CDR1 LGHDT, CDR2 YNNKEL (reference sequence). The CDR3 has 13 amino acids. This CDR3 is CATSDRSGTEAFF.

The gene calls are TRBV7-9 and TRBJ2-7; TCRdb reports TRBD2, a call that lacks DNA to check it against. Per germline, CDR1 SEHNR and CDR2 FQNEAQ (reference sequence). The CDR3 covers 16 residues. The CDR3 sequence: CASSFTLGRRVYEQYF.

V and J are TRBV19 and TRBJ2-1; the TCRdb D gene call, TRBD1, has no DNA to confirm it. Germline CDR1 reads LNHDA; CDR2 reads SQIVND (reference sequence). The CDR3 loop spans 16 amino acids. The CDR3 loop reads CASSSDDRALYNEQFF.

V is TRBV19 and J is TRBJ2-1; TCRdb names TRBD1, which stays unverified in the absence of DNA. The germline V gene encodes CDR1 LNHDA and CDR2 SQIVND (reference sequence). This CDR3 has 15 residues. The CDR3 sequence: CASSIHRGLDNEQFF.

J is TRBJ2-7 and V is TRBV28. The V gene's germline CDR1 is MDHEN and CDR2 SYDVKM. The CDR3 has 12 amino acids. The CDR3 loop is CASSWISYEQYF.

CDR3 sequence reads: CASSPGWSYNEQFF. This rearrangement joins TRBV12-3 or TRBV12-4 to TRBJ2-1; TCRdb calls TRBD1, which cannot be checked without DNA. This CDR3 is 14 amino acids long.

V usage is TRBV29-1 and J usage is TRBJ2-7; TCRdb's D call, TRBD2, is unchecked because there is no DNA. The V gene's germline CDR1 is SQVTM and CDR2 ANQGSEA. CDR3 length: 14 residues. The CDR3 is CSVEGDTGLVEQYF.

The chain employs TRBV4-3 and TRBJ1-2. Germline V gives CDR1 LGHNA, CDR2 YSLEER. This CDR3 is 14 amino acids long. The CDR3 spells CASSPEVEHYGYTF.

The chain links TRBV5-1 to TRBJ2-7. Germline V CDR1 and CDR2: SGHRS, YFSETQ. The CDR3 totals 13 residues. The CDR3 region is CASSLEVYYEQYF.

The rearrangement joins TRBV28 to TRBJ2-4. This CDR3 is 14 amino acids long. Germline CDR1 reads MDHEN; CDR2 reads SYDVKM. CDR3 region: CASSFMGLGNIQYF.

The chain employs TRBV6-4 and TRBJ2-3; TCRdb picks TRBD2, but there is no DNA to check that call. Germline assignment: CDR1 MRHNA and CDR2 SNTAGT. CDR3 length: 16 residues. CDR3 in amino acids: CASSDSSGGAVDTQYF.

V is TRBV20-1 and J is TRBJ2-7; TCRdb's D call, TRBD2, is unchecked because there is no DNA. The CDR3 has 16 amino acids. CDR1 is DFQATT and CDR2 is SNEGSKA in the germline V gene (reference sequence). CDR3 in amino acids: CSARDPPTSGVYEQYF.

The chain is built from TRBV12-3 or TRBV12-4 and TRBJ2-1; TCRdb indicates TRBD1, and absent DNA this call remains unverified. The CDR3 has 12 amino acids. CDR3 amino acids: CASSPLANEQFF.

The V and J genes are TRBV7-9 and TRBJ1-1; checking the TCRdb D call of TRBD1 is not possible without DNA. Per the germline V gene, CDR1 is SEHNR and CDR2 is FQNEAQ (reference sequence). The CDR3 sequence is 15 residues long. The chain's CDR3 is CASSLVGSPNTEAFF.

The chain's CDR3 is CSATTGGKKTQYF. The chain employs TRBV20-1 and TRBJ2-5; TCRdb proposes TRBD1, but this gene call is untestable without DNA. Germline CDR1 DFQATT, CDR2 SNEGSKA (reference sequence). The CDR3 loop spans 13 amino acids.

The rearrangement uses TRBV7-9 and TRBJ2-3. This CDR3 contains 13 residues. Germline CDR1 SEHNR, CDR2 FQNEAQ (reference sequence). CDR3 sequence: CASRLRDTDTQYF.

This chain uses TRBV14 with TRBJ2-7; the D call of TRBD1 rests on TCRdb alone, since no DNA is present to check it. The germline CDR1 and CDR2 sequences are SGHDN and FVKESK. The CDR3 is 14 residues long. The CDR3: CASSETGNSYEQYF.

The chain recombines TRBV28 with TRBJ2-2; TCRdb proposes TRBD2, but this gene call is untestable without DNA. The germline gives CDR1 MDHEN, CDR2 SYDVKM. There are 17 residues in the CDR3. CDR3: CASSYATSGGDTGELFF.

The chain carries TRBV7-9 and TRBJ2-3; TCRdb reports TRBD2, a call that lacks DNA to check it against. Germline CDR1 and CDR2: SEHNR and FQNEAQ (reference sequence). This CDR3 spans 15 amino acids. The CDR3 sequence: CASSYGGERTDTQYF.

The V call is TRBV5-1, the J call TRBJ2-5; TCRdb returns TRBD2, unconfirmable since there is no DNA. The CDR3 contains 13 residues. Per germline, CDR1 SGHRS and CDR2 YFSETQ. CDR3: CASRNSGGETQYF.

The chain links TRBV7-9 to TRBJ1-1; the D call from TCRdb, TRBD1, cannot be confirmed without DNA. Germline CDR1 is SEHNR and CDR2 is FQNEAQ (reference sequence). The length of the CDR3 is 15 residues. The CDR3 region is CASSLVEGANTEAFF.

This sequence joins TRBV27 and TRBJ2-7; TCRdb outputs TRBD1, but without DNA this stays unchecked. This CDR3 has 15 residues. CDR1 MNHEY and CDR2 SMNVEV come from the germline V gene (reference sequence). The CDR3 loop reads CASSSGQGPSYEQYF.

The rearrangement joins TRBV4-1 to TRBJ2-7; lacking DNA, the TRBD1 call made by TCRdb goes unchecked. This CDR3 comprises 14 residues. Germline CDR1 and CDR2: MGHRA and YSYEKL. The CDR3 sequence is CASSPRDGGVEQYF.

The rearrangement uses TRBV14 and TRBJ2-7; TCRdb's D call, TRBD2, is unchecked because there is no DNA. This CDR3 is 14 amino acids long. Germline V CDR1 and CDR2: SGHDN, FVKESK. The CDR3 region is CASSQLGPGNEQYF. Full variable domain (remainder filled in from reference TRBV14 and TRBJ2-7): EAGVTQFPSHSVIEKGQTVTLRCDPISGHDNLYWYRRVMGKEIKFLLHFVKESKQDESGMPNNRFLAERTGGTYSTLKVQPAELEDSGVYFCASSQLGPGNEQYFGPGTRLTVT.

The genes are TRBV12-3 or TRBV12-4 and TRBJ2-2. The CDR3 has 13 amino acids. CDR3 sequence: CASSSWDTGELFF.

The V and J genes are TRBV27 and TRBJ2-7; TCRdb's D gene call, TRBD1, goes unchecked for lack of DNA. Looked up from germline, CDR1 is MNHEY and CDR2 is SMNVEV (reference sequence). CDR3 length equals 15 residues. The CDR3 region is CASSPGTGDAYEQYF.